These 30 T cell receptor beta chains came from one sample sequenced in a study of long-term antiretroviral therapy in people with HIV. Runs used v3.0 of the immunoSEQ assay and were done at survey level. Here immunoSEQ multiplex PCR was the method, and the copy in TCRdb shows in-frame clones only, minus some. The repertoire holds roughly 18,000 clones, with 91% as singletons. The input for sequencing was unsorted PBMCs, taken 3 years after starting antiretroviral therapy. Receptors were obtained from a man aged 45-65 years with HIV.

The rearrangement links TRBV28 to TRBJ2-6, with D hard to call. Germline V CDR1 and CDR2: MDHEN, SYDVKM. This CDR3 region has 15 residues. The CDR3 DNA reads as TGTGCTTCCGGGCGGCAGACCTCTGGGGCCAACGTCCTGACTTTC. Its protein is CASGRQTSGANVLTF.

This rearrangement joins TRBV7-2 to TRBJ2-7; 12 bases are a match to TRBD2. This CDR3 is 15 amino acids long. After removal of 6 bases from V and 2 bases from J, the junction contained 5 bases not matched to a gene. Germline V lookup: CDR1 SGHTA, CDR2 FQGNSA. The CDR3 here is CASRNLAGGPYEQYF. CDR3 DNA: TGTGCCAGCAGAAATCTAGCGGGGGGGCCCTACGAGCAGTACTTC.

The chain recombines TRBV27 with TRBJ2-7, with D possibly matching TRBD1 (5 bases). The CDR3 covers 14 residues. Germline lookup yields CDR1 MNHEY and CDR2 SMNVEV (reference sequence). Between the trimmed V and J ends, which lost 3 bases and 2 bases, there was a span of 11 bases. In DNA form, the CDR3 reads TGTGCCAGCAGTTTCTCGAAGACAGCCTACGAGCAGTACTTC. The encoded protein is CASSFSKTAYEQYF.

The rearrangement links TRBV2 to TRBJ1-5, with D maybe TRBD1 (6 bases). The CDR3 length is 15 residues. V was clipped by 8 bases and J by 5 bases, with 19 bases between them. Germline V CDR1 and CDR2: SNHLY, FYNNEI. The CDR3 bases are TGTGCCAGCCAAGGGGGGAAGGGACTCTATCAGCCCCAGCATTTT. Translation: CASQGGKGLYQPQHF.

J is TRBJ1-6 and V is TRBV11-2, with 8 bases matching TRBD1. The CDR3 totals 16 residues. CDR1 and CDR2 from the germline V gene are SGHAT and FQNNGV. Unmatched junction bases numbered 9, after V lost 1 base and J lost 10 bases. The CDR3 region has the DNA TGTGCCAGCAGCTTAGGCCGGCAGGGGGCGCGATCACCCCTCCACTTT. Translating gives CASSLGRQGARSPLHF.

In its sample, this clone was seen a few times. The chain employs TRBV6-1 and TRBJ2-3; tentatively, D is TRBD1 or TRBD2 (6 bases each). The V end lost 2 bases, the J end lost 3 bases, and 12 bases lay between the germline ends. Germline loops: CDR1 MNHNS, CDR2 SASEGT. There are 15 residues in the CDR3. The CDR3 is CASSETQGRTDTQYF. In nucleotides, the CDR3 is TGTGCCAGCAGTGAAACCCAGGGGAGGACAGATACGCAGTATTTT.

The J gene is TRBJ1-4, the V gene TRBV5-1; D perhaps matches TRBD1 (5 bases). CDR1 is SGHRS, CDR2 YFSETQ, per germline. With 0 bases removed from V and 2 bases from J, the gap between germline ends came to 8 bases. The CDR3 covers 15 residues. CDR3 bases: TGCGCCAGCAGCTTGGAGCAGGGTACTAATGAAAAACTGTTTTTT. This sequence encodes CASSLEQGTNEKLFF.

The V call is TRBV11-1, the J call TRBJ1-1; D call uncertain. Looked up from germline, CDR1 is SGHAT and CDR2 is FQDESV (reference sequence). The V and J ends lost 6 bases and 4 bases respectively, with 21 bases between them. This CDR3 contains 16 residues. CDR3 sequence (DNA): TGTGCCAGCAGGCCGTCGGGCCCTCCTTACATCACTGAAGCTTTCTTT. Its protein product is CASRPSGPPYITEAFF.

This clone has just a few counts. V usage is TRBV18 and J usage is TRBJ2-1; D unresolved. Per germline, CDR1 KGHSH and CDR2 LQKENI. V was trimmed by 2 bases and J by 10 bases, leaving 9 bases between them. The CDR3 is 12 amino acids. Written as DNA, the CDR3 is TGTGCCAGCTCACCAATGTTGGGGGAGCAGTTCTTC. This encodes CASSPMLGEQFF.

Only one count was recorded for this clone. J is TRBJ2-7 and V is TRBV29-1; D is perhaps TRBD2 (6 bases). V was cut by 2 bases and J by 3 bases, with 8 bases left in between. Germline V gene lookup returns CDR1 SQVTM and CDR2 ANQGSEA. This CDR3 has 12 amino acids. The CDR3 loop is CSVERGSYEQYF. The CDR3 DNA reads TGCAGCGTTGAACGGGGGAGCTACGAGCAGTACTTC.

CDR3 sequence reads: CAWSSPSPGLGYQETQYF. The CDR3, as DNA: TGTGCCTGGAGTTCCCCGTCTCCGGGACTAGGGTACCAAGAGACCCAGTACTTC. The rearrangement links TRBV30 to TRBJ2-5, with 8 bases fitting TRBD2. The CDR3 totals 18 residues. V trimming: 2 bases; J trimming: 0 bases; junction bases outside the gene matches: 14. Germline V gives CDR1 GTSNPN, CDR2 SVGIG (reference sequence).

This chain links TRBV9 with TRBJ1-3, with D possibly being TRBD1 (5 bases). V lost 5 bases and J lost 0, with 9 bases in between. Looked up from germline, CDR1 is SGDLS and CDR2 is YYNGEE. CDR3 length: 14 residues. This chain's CDR3 is CASSSGSSGNTIYF. The CDR3 region has the DNA TGTGCCAGCAGTTCAGGGTCCTCTGGAAACACCATATATTTT. Combining the CDR3 with reference TRBV9 and TRBJ1-3 gives the whole variable domain DSGVTQTPKHLITATGQRVTLRCSPRSGDLSVYWYQQSLDQGLQFLIQYYNGEERAKGNILERFSAQQFPDLHSELNLSSLELGDSALYFCASSSGSSGNTIYFGEGSWLTVV.

The chain is built from TRBV6-1 and TRBJ2-7; D is ambiguous. The germline V and J ends were trimmed by 4 bases and 6 bases, with 7 bases remaining between them. CDR3 size: 11 residues. Germline lookup yields CDR1 MNHNS and CDR2 SASEGT. CDR3 sequence reads: CASSAFREQYF. For the CDR3, the DNA is TGTGCCAGCAGTGCGTTCCGCGAGCAGTACTTC.

The chain uses TRBV2 and TRBJ1-2; D possibly corresponds to TRBD1 (5 bases). Deletions cut 8 bases from V and 8 bases from J, with 21 bases between. The CDR3 totals 14 residues. Germline-derived CDR1 and CDR2 are SNHLY and FYNNEI. The CDR3: CASAPTAVSGGYTF. The CDR3 bases are TGTGCCAGCGCCCCGACGGCAGTATCAGGGGGCTACACCTTC.

The CDR3 DNA follows: TGTGCCATCAGTGAGTCGCCGGGGGGTGGGGCCAACGTCCTGACTTTC. Translated: CAISESPGGGANVLTF. The chain has TRBV10-3 and TRBJ2-6; 7 nucleotides match TRBD2. V shed 0 bases and J 3 bases; nucleotides not matched to a gene: 2. The CDR3 runs 16 residues. From germline, CDR1 is ENHRY and CDR2 SYGVKD.

This clone was seen a handful of times. The V call is TRBV30, the J call TRBJ1-6, with D possibly TRBD1 on 5 matching bases. This CDR3 is built from 14 residues. CDR1 is GTSNPN and CDR2 is SVGIG in the germline V gene (reference sequence). The V end was cut by 3 bases, the J end by 7 bases, with 13 bases between. In nucleotides, the CDR3 is TGTGCCTGGAGGCCGGGACTTGGAAATTCACCCCTCCACTTT. Its protein product is CAWRPGLGNSPLHF.

The chain uses TRBV28 and TRBJ1-1, with D unresolved. Germline assignment: CDR1 MDHEN and CDR2 SYDVKM. The CDR3 covers 15 residues. The V gene lost 3 bases and the J gene lost 1 base, with 12 bases spanning the gap. This CDR3 is CASSLEISSNTEAFF. In nucleotides, the CDR3 is TGTGCCAGCAGTTTGGAGATATCTTCGAACACTGAAGCTTTCTTT.

The chain carries TRBV28 and TRBJ2-4, with 7 positions matching TRBD1. V lost 3 bases and J lost 0; bases outside the gene matches: 11. The V gene's germline CDR1 is MDHEN and CDR2 SYDVKM. This CDR3 spans 18 amino acids. In DNA, the CDR3 is TGTGCCAGCAGTTTCGAACAGGGGCTTGACCTAGCCAAAAACATTCAGTACTTC. The encoded protein is CASSFEQGLDLAKNIQYF.

V usage is TRBV7-2 and J usage is TRBJ2-2, with D uncertain. The CDR3 runs to 14 residues. Germline CDR1 is SGHTA and CDR2 is FQGNSA. The V end lost 5 bases, the J end lost 3 bases, and 10 bases lay between the germline ends. The CDR3 DNA is TGTGCCAGCAGCCCAACCCGAGACACCGGGGAGCTGTTTTTT. It translates to CASSPTRDTGELFF.

This clone was found a few times. V usage is TRBV27 and J usage is TRBJ1-6; D perhaps matches TRBD1 (6 bases). This CDR3 has 15 amino acids. CDR1 is MNHEY, CDR2 SMNVEV, per germline (reference sequence). V lost 2 bases to trimming and J lost 9 bases, with 14 bases between them. CDR3 DNA sequence: TGTGCCAGCAGTTTAGGGACATTCCTAGGTTCACCCCTCCACTTT. This translates into CASSLGTFLGSPLHF.

This chain joins TRBV7-8 and TRBJ2-7; D might be TRBD1 or TRBD2, each matching 6 bases. Looked up from germline, CDR1 is SGHVS and CDR2 is FQNEAQ. The CDR3 length is 16 residues. V lost 1 base to trimming and J lost 0 bases, with 13 bases between them. CDR3 bases: TGTGCCAGCAGCTTAGAGGTGGGGGGCAGCTCCTACGAGCAGTACTTC. It translates to CASSLEVGGSSYEQYF.

This clone was recorded only once. The gene calls are TRBV27 and TRBJ2-1, with 10 bases that match TRBD2. V lost 2 bases to trimming and J lost 8 bases; unmatched junction nucleotides: 18. The germline V gene has CDR1 MNHEY and CDR2 SMNVEV (reference sequence). This CDR3 has 19 residues. The CDR3 protein is CASSLSSLGAGGPRDEQFF. DNA for the CDR3: TGTGCCAGCAGTTTAAGCTCTTTGGGAGCGGGGGGGCCTAGGGATGAGCAGTTCTTC.

The V gene is TRBV5-6, the J gene TRBJ1-2, with a weak D call TRBD1 (5 bases). V was cut by 3 bases and J by 2 bases, with 11 bases left in between. Germline CDR1 reads SGHDT; CDR2 reads YYEEEE. CDR3 size: 14 residues. CDR3 residues: CASSYGTQNYGYTF. Written as DNA, the CDR3 is TGTGCCAGCAGCTACGGGACGCAGAACTATGGCTACACCTTC.

The chain couples TRBV7-8 to TRBJ1-6; 8 positions match TRBD1. Germline assignment: CDR1 SGHVS and CDR2 FQNEAQ. V shed 0 bases, J shed 8 bases, and the junction held 3 bases outside the gene matches. The CDR3 length is 15 residues. The CDR3 DNA follows: TGTGCCAGCAGCTTAGCGCAGGGGGCGTATTCACCCCTCCACTTT. Amino acids: CASSLAQGAYSPLHF.

This clone showed up just once. V usage is TRBV27 and J usage is TRBJ2-4; 12 bases line up with TRBD1. Germline V gene lookup returns CDR1 MNHEY and CDR2 SMNVEV (reference sequence). The CDR3 is 14 residues long. With 1 base clipped from V and 9 bases from J, the junction kept 1 base outside the gene matches. This chain's CDR3 is CASSLLGQGAIQYF. CDR3 nucleotides: TGTGCCAGCAGTTTATTGGGACAGGGGGCCATTCAGTACTTC.

V and J are TRBV2 and TRBJ1-5; D perhaps matches TRBD1 (6 bases). CDR1 is SNHLY and CDR2 is FYNNEI in the germline V gene. V lost 8 bases to trimming and J lost 5 bases, with 16 bases between them. CDR3 size: 14 residues. CDR3 DNA: TGTGCCAGCTGGGGGGGCAGGGTCTATCAGCCCCAGCATTTT. Its protein product is CASWGGRVYQPQHF.

The chain recombines TRBV5-1 with TRBJ1-4, with 8 bases that match TRBD1. The CDR3 has 15 residues. Germline CDR1 is SGHRS and CDR2 is YFSETQ. Trimming cost V 0 bases and J 7 bases; bases outside gene matches: 5. The DNA of the CDR3 is TGCGCCAGCAGCTTGGCCCAGGGGGCAGGTGAAAAACTGTTTTTT. It translates to CASSLAQGAGEKLFF. The variable domain in full, completed from reference TRBV5-1 and TRBJ1-4, reads KAGVTQTPRYLIKTRGQQVTLSCSPISGHRSVSWYQQTPGQGLQFLFEYFSETQRNKGNFPGRFSGRQFSNSRSEMNVSTLELGDSALYLCASSLAQGAGEKLFFGSGTQLSVL.

The chain has TRBV6-5 and TRBJ1-1; tentative D call: TRBD1 (6 bases). The CDR3 totals 11 residues. Trimming removed 6 bases at V and 8 bases at J, with 10 bases between. CDR1 is MNHEY, CDR2 SVGAGI, per germline. The CDR3 nucleotides are TGTGCCAGCAGCGGGGGGCGGGAAGCTTTCTTT. Amino acids: CASSGGREAFF.

The V and J genes are TRBV6-6 and TRBJ2-7, with D possibly TRBD2 on 6 matching bases. The CDR3 is 13 residues long. Germline-derived CDR1 and CDR2 are MNHNY and SVGAGI (reference sequence). V was trimmed by 5 bases and J by 6 bases, leaving 14 bases between them. In DNA, the CDR3 is TGTGCCAGCAGTCCGCAGGGAGGAGTCGAGCAGTACTTC. It yields the protein CASSPQGGVEQYF.

This chain connects TRBV4-1 to TRBJ1-5; D gene unclear. In germline, CDR1 is MGHRA, CDR2 YSYEKL. This CDR3 is built from 13 residues. Trimming stripped 1 base from V and 8 bases from J, with 9 bases between. The CDR3 bases are TGCGCCAGCAGCCAAGTGGGAGGTGAGCCCCAGCATTTT. Protein product: CASSQVGGEPQHF.